Listed below are T cell receptor beta chains from one sample, sequenced in a study of CD8+ T cells in alopecia areata. Here immunoSEQ multiplex PCR was the method, and the copy in TCRdb shows in-frame clones only, minus some. The sample lists 100,000 to 150,000 clones; around 64% were seen once. Sequencing used CD4+ T cells sorted from blood. The receptor set was obtained from a human donor in good health. CDR3s include the opening cysteine and the closing phenylalanine or tryptophan. Each record gives: J gene, D gene, V gene, clone size, CDR3 DNA, CDR3 protein. D genes are given only for firm matches. Not all rows give a size; the values are once, few, many and, for expanded clones, a class.

j_call: TRBJ2-1
d_call: .
v_call: TRBV29-1
clone_size: .
cdr3_nt: TGCAGCGTTGGGGGTGAGCAGTTCTTC
cdr3_aa: CSVGGEQFF

j_call: TRBJ2-1
d_call: .
v_call: TRBV2
clone_size: .
cdr3_nt: TGTGCCAGCAGTGTTATACAGGCCTACAATGAGCAGTTCTTC
cdr3_aa: CASSVIQAYNEQFF

j_call: TRBJ2-7
d_call: .
v_call: TRBV7-3
clone_size: .
cdr3_nt: TGTGCCAGCAGCTTACCCTCCGGGACTTCAGCCTACGAGCAGTACTTC
cdr3_aa: CASSLPSGTSAYEQYF

j_call: TRBJ1-1
d_call: .
v_call: TRBV7-9
clone_size: once
cdr3_nt: TGTGCCAGCAGCCCAAGGGGAGGGGCAGCAGCTTTCTTT
cdr3_aa: CASSPRGGAAAFF

j_call: TRBJ2-3
d_call: .
v_call: TRBV10-3
clone_size: .
cdr3_nt: TGTACCATCAGTGAGGGACTGAACACAGATACGCAGTATTTT
cdr3_aa: CTISEGLNTDTQYF

j_call: TRBJ1-6
d_call: .
v_call: TRBV5-4
clone_size: .
cdr3_nt: TGTGCCAGCAGCACCGGGACAATCAGTTCACCCCTCCACTTT
cdr3_aa: CASSTGTISSPLHF

j_call: TRBJ2-2
d_call: TRBD1
v_call: TRBV7-2
clone_size: few
cdr3_nt: TGTGCCAGCAGCTCTTCCGGGACAGGGTCCACCGGGGAGCTGTTTTTT
cdr3_aa: CASSSSGTGSTGELFF

j_call: TRBJ2-5
d_call: .
v_call: TRBV27
clone_size: .
cdr3_nt: TGTGCCAGCAGCCATAGCCGGAACCAAGAGACCCAGTACTTC
cdr3_aa: CASSHSRNQETQYF

j_call: TRBJ2-7
d_call: .
v_call: TRBV30
clone_size: few
cdr3_nt: TGTGCCTGGAGTGTAGACGGACTGCCCCACGAGCAGTACTTC
cdr3_aa: CAWSVDGLPHEQYF

j_call: TRBJ2-5
d_call: TRBD2
v_call: TRBV7-2
clone_size: .
cdr3_nt: TGTGCCAGCAGCCGCGGACTAGCGGGGGGGCGAGAGACCCAGTACTTC
cdr3_aa: CASSRGLAGGRETQYF

j_call: TRBJ2-7
d_call: TRBD1
v_call: TRBV5-4
clone_size: .
cdr3_nt: TGTGCCAGCAGCATCACGGGACAGGCCTACGAGCAGTACTTC
cdr3_aa: CASSITGQAYEQYF

j_call: TRBJ1-1
d_call: .
v_call: TRBV6-6
clone_size: .
cdr3_nt: TGTGCCAGCAGAGGAAAGACACTGAACACTGAAGCTTTCTTT
cdr3_aa: CASRGKTLNTEAFF

j_call: TRBJ2-3
d_call: .
v_call: TRBV2
clone_size: few
cdr3_nt: TGTGCCAGCAGTGTCTTGATAGATACGCAGTATTTT
cdr3_aa: CASSVLIDTQYF

j_call: TRBJ1-2
d_call: .
v_call: TRBV9
clone_size: .
cdr3_nt: TGTGCCAGCACGGGCAGGACCATCTATGGCTACACCTTC
cdr3_aa: CASTGRTIYGYTF

j_call: TRBJ1-5
d_call: TRBD1
v_call: TRBV27
clone_size: .
cdr3_nt: TGTGCCAGCAGTCTACAAGGGGGCATGGGACAGGGCAATCAGCCCCAGCATTTT
cdr3_aa: CASSLQGGMGQGNQPQHF

j_call: TRBJ1-2
d_call: TRBD1
v_call: TRBV2
clone_size: .
cdr3_nt: TGTGCCAGCGGGCAGGGGGTCGGCTACACCTTC
cdr3_aa: CASGQGVGYTF

j_call: TRBJ2-3
d_call: .
v_call: TRBV5-1
clone_size: .
cdr3_nt: TGCGCCAGCAGCGATCGGGCGGGAGATACGCAGTATTTT
cdr3_aa: CASSDRAGDTQYF

j_call: TRBJ2-1
d_call: TRBD2
v_call: TRBV29-1
clone_size: .
cdr3_nt: TGCAGCGCCGGATACGGGGGGGGCGGGAATGAGCAGTTCTTC
cdr3_aa: CSAGYGGGGNEQFF

j_call: TRBJ2-3
d_call: .
v_call: TRBV9
clone_size: .
cdr3_nt: TGTGCCAGCAGCTCTAGAGGGGTGGGACGGAACCCAGATACGCAGTATTTT
cdr3_aa: CASSSRGVGRNPDTQYF

j_call: TRBJ2-5
d_call: TRBD1
v_call: TRBV5-1
clone_size: .
cdr3_nt: TGCGCCAGCAGCTTCGGGGACAGGGGGCCGGAGACCCAGTACTTC
cdr3_aa: CASSFGDRGPETQYF

j_call: TRBJ1-1
d_call: .
v_call: TRBV30
clone_size: few
cdr3_nt: TGTGCCTGGAGGGACATCGGTGAAGCTTTCTTT
cdr3_aa: CAWRDIGEAFF

j_call: TRBJ2-6
d_call: .
v_call: TRBV5-6
clone_size: .
cdr3_nt: TGTGCCAGCAGCTTGGGCAACTCTGGGGCCAACGTCCTGACTTTC
cdr3_aa: CASSLGNSGANVLTF

j_call: TRBJ2-2
d_call: TRBD2
v_call: TRBV4-2
clone_size: few
cdr3_nt: TGTGCCAGCAGCCAAGTTGCGGGGAGGGCCCGGGACACCGGGGAGCTGTTTTTT
cdr3_aa: CASSQVAGRARDTGELFF

j_call: TRBJ1-2
d_call: .
v_call: TRBV9
clone_size: few
cdr3_nt: TGTGCCAGCAGCGTAGGTCCCGAAACTAACTATGGCTACACCTTC
cdr3_aa: CASSVGPETNYGYTF

j_call: TRBJ2-5
d_call: .
v_call: TRBV2
clone_size: .
cdr3_nt: TGTGCCAGCAGTGATCAGGGAGAGACCCAGTACTTC
cdr3_aa: CASSDQGETQYF

j_call: TRBJ2-7
d_call: .
v_call: TRBV6-5
clone_size: .
cdr3_nt: TGTGCCAGCAGTTACGGGCCTAGCTCCTACGAGCAGTACTTC
cdr3_aa: CASSYGPSSYEQYF

j_call: TRBJ2-3
d_call: TRBD1
v_call: TRBV7-7
clone_size: .
cdr3_nt: TGTGCCAGCAGCCCCCTAGGACAGGGCACAGATACGCAGTATTTT
cdr3_aa: CASSPLGQGTDTQYF

j_call: TRBJ2-2
d_call: .
v_call: TRBV7-6
clone_size: few
cdr3_nt: TGTGCCAGCAGCCCTTATGGACAGAACACCGGGGAGCTGTTTTTT
cdr3_aa: CASSPYGQNTGELFF

j_call: TRBJ2-3
d_call: TRBD2
v_call: TRBV7-9
clone_size: few
cdr3_nt: TGTGCCAGCAGCTTGACTAGCGGGGGGACAGATACGCAGTATTTT
cdr3_aa: CASSLTSGGTDTQYF

j_call: TRBJ2-7
d_call: .
v_call: TRBV5-4
clone_size: few
cdr3_nt: TGTGCCAGCAGCCGCGATGGCTACGAGCAGTACTTC
cdr3_aa: CASSRDGYEQYF

j_call: TRBJ2-4
d_call: TRBD1
v_call: TRBV5-4
clone_size: .
cdr3_nt: TGTGCCAGCAGCTTAGGACAGGGTGGAGACATTCAGTACTTC
cdr3_aa: CASSLGQGGDIQYF

j_call: TRBJ2-4
d_call: .
v_call: TRBV10-1
clone_size: many
cdr3_nt: TGCGCCAGCAGTGATTACAGTCTTGGGGAAAACATTCAGTACTTC
cdr3_aa: CASSDYSLGENIQYF

j_call: TRBJ1-5
d_call: TRBD1
v_call: TRBV30
clone_size: .
cdr3_nt: TGTGCCTGGAGCGGGACAGTGGGTCAGCCCCAGCATTTT
cdr3_aa: CAWSGTVGQPQHF

j_call: TRBJ1-1
d_call: .
v_call: TRBV30
clone_size: .
cdr3_nt: TGTGCCTGGAGTCCCCAATTGAACACTGAAGCTTTCTTT
cdr3_aa: CAWSPQLNTEAFF

j_call: TRBJ2-7
d_call: .
v_call: TRBV7-9
clone_size: few
cdr3_nt: TGTGCCAGCAGCTTGGACGGACCCGCAGGCCGAAATGACGAGCAGTACTTC
cdr3_aa: CASSLDGPAGRNDEQYF

j_call: TRBJ2-1
d_call: .
v_call: TRBV9
clone_size: .
cdr3_nt: TGTGCCAGCAGCGTAGAGGGGGGATCCTACAATGAGCAGTTCTTC
cdr3_aa: CASSVEGGSYNEQFF

j_call: TRBJ1-2
d_call: TRBD1
v_call: TRBV27
clone_size: .
cdr3_nt: TGTGCCAGCAGTAACCGCGAGGGGGCGAGGGGCTACACCTTC
cdr3_aa: CASSNREGARGYTF

j_call: TRBJ1-2
d_call: .
v_call: TRBV5-1
clone_size: few
cdr3_nt: TGCGCCAGCAGCGAGACGAACTATGGCTACACCTTC
cdr3_aa: CASSETNYGYTF

j_call: TRBJ1-2
d_call: .
v_call: TRBV6-5
clone_size: .
cdr3_nt: TGTGCCAGCAGTCCCCGGGAAATAAAGAACTATGGCTACACCTTC
cdr3_aa: CASSPREIKNYGYTF

j_call: TRBJ1-2
d_call: .
v_call: TRBV29-1
clone_size: .
cdr3_nt: TGCAGCGTTCTGGGATGGGGATATGGCTACACCTTC
cdr3_aa: CSVLGWGYGYTF

j_call: TRBJ1-2
d_call: .
v_call: TRBV18
clone_size: .
cdr3_nt: TGTGCCAGCTCACCGCCAGGAGTAAACAACTATGGCTACACCTTC
cdr3_aa: CASSPPGVNNYGYTF

j_call: TRBJ2-5
d_call: TRBD2
v_call: TRBV7-9
clone_size: .
cdr3_nt: TGTGCCAGCAGCTTAGGACTAGCTGGAGAGACCCAGTACTTC
cdr3_aa: CASSLGLAGETQYF

j_call: TRBJ1-2
d_call: .
v_call: TRBV6-1
clone_size: .
cdr3_nt: TGTGCCAGCAGTGTAGGGGATGCTGGCTACACCTTC
cdr3_aa: CASSVGDAGYTF

j_call: TRBJ1-1
d_call: .
v_call: TRBV5-6
clone_size: .
cdr3_nt: TGTGCCAGCAGCCCATCCCCAGGGGACACTGAAGCTTTCTTT
cdr3_aa: CASSPSPGDTEAFF

j_call: TRBJ2-5
d_call: .
v_call: TRBV18
clone_size: .
cdr3_nt: TGTGCCAGCTCGCTACAGGGCCAAGAGACCCAGTACTTC
cdr3_aa: CASSLQGQETQYF

j_call: TRBJ1-6
d_call: .
v_call: TRBV9
clone_size: once
cdr3_nt: TGTGCCAGCAGCGTTGAGGGGTCGGGACCCCTCCACTTT
cdr3_aa: CASSVEGSGPLHF

j_call: TRBJ1-1
d_call: .
v_call: TRBV5-1
clone_size: .
cdr3_nt: TGCGCCAGCGGTGGCGGTCTGAACACTGAAGCTTTCTTT
cdr3_aa: CASGGGLNTEAFF

j_call: TRBJ2-2
d_call: TRBD2
v_call: TRBV11-2
clone_size: once
cdr3_nt: TGTGCCAGCAGCTTAATCATAGGACTAGCGGGGGGCAACACCGGGGAGCTGTTTTTT
cdr3_aa: CASSLIIGLAGGNTGELFF

j_call: TRBJ1-2
d_call: TRBD1
v_call: TRBV2
clone_size: .
cdr3_nt: TGTGCCAGCAGCGCAGACAGGGCTCGTGGCTACACCTTC
cdr3_aa: CASSADRARGYTF

j_call: TRBJ1-1
d_call: .
v_call: TRBV5-4
clone_size: .
cdr3_nt: TGTGCCAGCAGCGCCACGGGGGGGGGCGCGGGCACTGAAGCTTTCTTT
cdr3_aa: CASSATGGGAGTEAFF

j_call: TRBJ1-4
d_call: .
v_call: TRBV10-3
clone_size: .
cdr3_nt: TGTGCCATCAGTGAGTCGGCCGGGTCGGAAAAACTGTTTTTT
cdr3_aa: CAISESAGSEKLFF

j_call: TRBJ2-7
d_call: TRBD1
v_call: TRBV7-2
clone_size: few
cdr3_nt: TGTGCCAGCAGCTCGGGACAGGCCTCGGGGGAGCAGTACTTC
cdr3_aa: CASSSGQASGEQYF

j_call: TRBJ1-1
d_call: .
v_call: TRBV19
clone_size: few
cdr3_nt: TGTGCCAGTAGTACGCGAGACGTGAACACTGAAGCTTTCTTT
cdr3_aa: CASSTRDVNTEAFF

j_call: TRBJ1-2
d_call: .
v_call: TRBV29-1
clone_size: few
cdr3_nt: TGCAGCGCCCCCACAGGGCCAGGGACCTATGGCTACACCTTC
cdr3_aa: CSAPTGPGTYGYTF